This T cell receptor beta chain was observed in a study of control samples from healthy donors and cancer patients (dated by TCRdb to 2019 to 2021). Receptors were amplified or captured by the immunoSEQ multiplex PCR assay. TCRdb holds this immuneACCESS table with in-frame rearrangements only. Some clones are missing; in checked studies, unresolved V genes explain under half, and the rest has no known cause. This sample comprises 140,000 to 150,000 clones, roughly 93% of them detected only once. 4.5% to 6% of the sample goes to the ten largest clones. As for this clone: Its cognate antigen has yet to be identified. Qualities for individual bases were not recorded, and no much larger clone is one base off.

Including cysteine and phenylalanine, the CDR3 has 14 amino acids. Only the CDR3 portion is preserved as DNA: 42 bases, with reading frame beginning at the first base. For this chain, trimming is 0 bases at the V end and 9 bases at the J end, and the number of junction bases without a gene match is 7. The germline V gene supplies CDR1 SGHRS and CDR2 YFSETQ. Recombination joined TRBV5-1 with TRBJ1-1; the junction holds 8 bases that match TRBD1. Sequencing was performed on blood. This receptor was taken from a man between 18 and 29 years old in good health. The DNA sequence reads TGCGCCAGCAGCTTGGCCTGGACAGGGAGTAAAGCTTTCTTT. This is translated as CASSLAWTGSKAFF.